One sample yielded the 30 T cell receptor beta chains listed below, sequenced in a study of OX40 agonist ivuxolimab in advanced cancers. Repertoires were generated with immunoSEQ multiplex PCR, while TCRdb's copy carries only in-frame clones and drops some. Among around 84,000 clones listed, approximately 90% were seen once. The starting material was CD4+ or CD8+ T cells sorted from blood, obtained in a trial of the OX40 agonist ivuxolimab. Source of these receptors: an adult with an advanced solid tumor such as melanoma, head and neck, liver or kidney cancer.

This sequence joins TRBV9 and TRBJ1-1, with a weak D call TRBD1 (6 bases). Per the germline V gene, CDR1 is SGDLS and CDR2 is YYNGEE. CDR3 length: 13 amino acids. Deletions cut 2 bases from V and 8 bases from J, with 13 bases between. CDR3 residues: CASSVGAQSEAFF. The CDR3 nucleotides are TGTGCCAGCAGCGTGGGGGCTCAATCAGAAGCTTTCTTT.

V gene TRBV7-9 combines with J gene TRBJ2-2; D call uncertain. This CDR3 has 16 amino acids. V lost 1 base and J 1 base, leaving 10 bases between the germline ends. The germline V gene encodes CDR1 SEHNR and CDR2 FQNEAQ (reference sequence). The CDR3 is CASSLVVVRNTGELFF. The CDR3 DNA reads as TGTGCCAGCAGCTTAGTGGTGGTTCGGAACACCGGGGAGCTGTTTTTT.

The rearrangement joins TRBV5-6 to TRBJ1-2, with D maybe TRBD1 (6 bases). The CDR3 spans 13 residues. In germline, CDR1 is SGHDT, CDR2 YYEEEE. V lost 0 bases and J 4 bases, leaving 7 bases between the germline ends. The CDR3 DNA follows: TGTGCCAGCAGCTTGGGGGACATCTATGGCTACACCTTC. Its translation: CASSLGDIYGYTF.

The chain links TRBV7-9 to TRBJ2-1; D call uncertain. Trimming removed 8 bases from V and 4 bases from J, with 12 bases in between. The germline CDR1 and CDR2 sequences are SEHNR and FQNEAQ (reference sequence). This CDR3 region has 13 residues. The CDR3 loop is CASDWVAYNEQFF. The CDR3 nucleotides read TGTGCCAGCGATTGGGTTGCTTACAATGAGCAGTTCTTC.

The gene calls are TRBV5-1 and TRBJ2-1, with a possible D match to TRBD1 (6 bases). Germline V CDR1 and CDR2: SGHRS, YFSETQ. The ends were cut back, 4 bases at V and 0 bases at J, with 11 bases in the middle. This CDR3 spans 15 amino acids. CDR3 nucleotides: TGCGCCAGCAGCGCCACACAGGGCTCCTACAATGAGCAGTTCTTC. Translation: CASSATQGSYNEQFF.

The rearrangement links TRBV27 to TRBJ2-7; TRBD1 matches at 10 bases. V lost 5 bases, J lost 3 bases, and 7 bases stayed unmatched. CDR1 is MNHEY and CDR2 is SMNVEV in the germline V gene (reference sequence). The CDR3 loop spans 15 amino acids. In DNA form, the CDR3 reads TGTGCCAGCAGTCCCTGGGGACAGGGGATCTACGAGCAGTACTTC. Its translation is CASSPWGQGIYEQYF.

The J gene is TRBJ1-1, the V gene TRBV7-9, with TRBD1 matching over 11 bases. The CDR3 has 15 amino acids. Germline V gene data show CDR1 as SEHNR and CDR2 as FQNEAQ (reference sequence). J gave up 5 bases and V 5 bases, and 7 bases lay outside the gene matches. CDR3 protein: CASSLGQGARTEAFF. The CDR3, as DNA: TGTGCCAGCAGCCTCGGACAGGGGGCGCGAACTGAAGCTTTCTTT. The full variable domain, rest sourced from reference TRBV7-9 and TRBJ1-1, is DTGVSQNPRHKITKRGQNVTFRCDPISEHNRLYWYRQTLGQGPEFLTYFQNEAQLEKSRLLSDRFSAERPKGSFSTLEIQRTEQGDSAMYLCASSLGQGARTEAFFGQGTRLTVV.

The rearrangement uses TRBV5-4 and TRBJ1-3; tentative D call: TRBD1 (5 bases). Looked up from germline, CDR1 is SGHNT and CDR2 is YYREEE (reference sequence). CDR3 length: 17 residues. Trimming left V 5 bases short and J 3 bases short, with 21 bases between. The CDR3 coding sequence is TGTGCCAGCAGTCATGGAGGAGGTGACAGAGATGGAAACACCATATATTTT. This encodes CASSHGGGDRDGNTIYF.

This chain joins TRBV7-9 and TRBJ1-5, with TRBD1 as a possible D gene (5 bases). Germline V CDR1 and CDR2: SEHNR, FQNEAQ (reference sequence). The CDR3 contains 11 residues. With 3 bases removed from V and 9 bases from J, the gap between germline ends came to 6 bases. CDR3 loop: CASSFGGPQHF. In DNA form, the CDR3 reads TGTGCCAGCAGCTTCGGGGGGCCCCAGCATTTT.

The rearrangement uses TRBV9 and TRBJ1-1; TRBD1 might be the D (6 bases). The CDR3 is made up of 15 amino acids. The germline V gene has CDR1 SGDLS and CDR2 YYNGEE. Trimming cost V 5 bases and J 1 base, with 15 bases left between them. The CDR3 spells CASRSTGSRNTEAFF. CDR3 DNA sequence: TGTGCCAGCAGGAGTACAGGGAGTAGGAACACTGAAGCTTTCTTT.

The rearrangement joins TRBV5-6 to TRBJ2-7; weak D call: TRBD2 (6 bases). Deletions cut 4 bases from V and 0 bases from J, with 14 bases between. The CDR3 spans 15 residues. The germline gives CDR1 SGHDT, CDR2 YYEEEE. The CDR3 region is CASSPPPRGSYEQYF. As DNA, the CDR3 is TGTGCCAGCAGCCCTCCCCCGCGGGGCTCCTACGAGCAGTACTTC. Drawing the rest from reference TRBV5-6 and TRBJ2-7, the complete variable domain is DAGVTQSPTHLIKTRGQQVTLRCSPKSGHDTVSWYQQALGQGPQFIFQYYEEEERQRGNFPDRFSGHQFPNYSSELNVNALLLGDSALYLCASSPPPRGSYEQYFGPGTRLTVT.

The chain links TRBV6-1 to TRBJ1-1; D not resolved. Germline V gives CDR1 MNHNS, CDR2 SASEGT. The CDR3 consists of 13 residues. Trimming stripped 7 bases from V and 1 base from J, with 10 bases between. The CDR3 DNA reads as TGTGCCAGCATTCCGACCGCGAACACTGAAGCTTTCTTT. It specifies CASIPTANTEAFF.

CDR3 in amino acids: CSVLTGTLYEQYF. The CDR3 DNA reads TGCAGCGTTCTGACAGGGACCCTTTACGAGCAGTACTTC. The chain joins TRBV29-1 to TRBJ2-7; the match to TRBD1 covers 7 bases. Germline V gene lookup returns CDR1 SQVTM and CDR2 ANQGSEA. The CDR3 has 13 amino acids. The J segment lost 4 bases and the V segment lost 5 bases, leaving 8 bases of the junction unmatched.

The chain couples TRBV6-5 to TRBJ1-1; D gene ambiguous. Germline V gives CDR1 MNHEY, CDR2 SVGAGI. The germline V and J ends were trimmed by 5 bases and 1 base, with 14 bases remaining between them. This CDR3 is built from 15 residues. CDR3 coding DNA: TGTGCCAGCAGTCCCGGCGGGGAATGGAACACTGAAGCTTTCTTT. Protein sequence: CASSPGGEWNTEAFF.

The V gene is TRBV6-6, the J gene TRBJ1-5; D ambiguous. The CDR3 loop spans 14 amino acids. The germline V and J ends were trimmed by 0 bases and 1 base, with 4 bases remaining between them. The germline gives CDR1 MNHNY, CDR2 SVGAGI (reference sequence). CDR3 sequence reads: CASSYSTSNQPQHF. CDR3 bases: TGTGCCAGCAGTTACTCGACCAGCAATCAGCCCCAGCATTTT.

The chain links TRBV2 to TRBJ2-3; 9 bases are shared with TRBD1. The length of the CDR3 is 18 residues. Germline V lookup: CDR1 SNHLY, CDR2 FYNNEI. V dropped 6 bases and J dropped 1; count of bases not matched to a gene: 14. The chain's CDR3 is CASRDRGPSSRGTDTQYF. CDR3 nucleotide sequence: TGTGCCAGCAGGGACAGGGGACCTTCTTCTAGGGGCACAGATACGCAGTATTTT.

V usage is TRBV16 and J usage is TRBJ1-1; D is undetermined. Trimming pared 1 base from V and 1 base from J, leaving 7 bases between. This CDR3 comprises 14 residues. Germline loops: CDR1 KGHSY, CDR2 FQNENV. The CDR3 DNA reads TGTGCCAGCAGCCAATTTGAGGGGAACACTGAAGCTTTCTTT. It codes for CASSQFEGNTEAFF. The full variable domain, with the rest looked up from reference TRBV16 and TRBJ1-1, is GEEVAQTPKHLVRGEGQKAKLYCAPIKGHSYVFWYQQVLKNEFKFLISFQNENVFDETGMPKERFSAKCLPNSPCSLEIQATKLEDSAVYFCASSQFEGNTEAFFGQGTRLTVV.

This clone was counted between two and nine times. The V call is TRBV7-6, the J call TRBJ1-3; D is undetermined. CDR3 size: 16 residues. Germline values: CDR1 SGHVS, CDR2 FNYEAQ. V lost 1 base and J lost 0, with 10 bases in between. The CDR3: CASSLDGRNSGNTIYF. The CDR3 DNA reads TGTGCCAGCAGCTTAGACGGCAGGAACTCTGGAAACACCATATATTTT.

The chain links TRBV11-2 to TRBJ2-3; 10 bases map to TRBD1. V dropped 1 base and J dropped 5; count of bases not matched to a gene: 6. Germline assignment: CDR1 SGHAT and CDR2 FQNNGV. The CDR3 is 16 amino acids. CDR3 in amino acids: CASSLVWTGGKDTQYF. Written as DNA, the CDR3 is TGTGCCAGCAGCTTAGTATGGACAGGGGGTAAAGATACGCAGTATTTT.

This chain joins TRBV27 and TRBJ2-1, with D perhaps given as TRBD1 or TRBD2 (5 bases each). From germline, CDR1 is MNHEY and CDR2 SMNVEV (reference sequence). Between the trimmed V and J ends, which lost 6 bases and 1 base, there was a span of 13 bases. The CDR3 is 15 residues long. The CDR3 here is CASRVGTESYNEQFF. The CDR3, as DNA: TGTGCCAGCAGGGTCGGGACGGAATCCTACAATGAGCAGTTCTTC.

The chain links TRBV10-3 to TRBJ1-2, with D possibly TRBD1 on 6 matching bases. V lost 2 bases to trimming and J lost 6 bases, with 19 bases between them. This CDR3 comprises 16 residues. CDR1 is ENHRY and CDR2 is SYGVKD in the germline V gene. The CDR3 reads CAISEIFQTGLDGYTF. The CDR3 DNA is TGTGCCATCAGTGAGATCTTTCAGACAGGCTTGGATGGCTACACCTTC.

The chain carries TRBV9 and TRBJ2-5; D may correspond to TRBD1 or TRBD2 (5 bases each). CDR1 is SGDLS and CDR2 is YYNGEE in the germline V gene. The CDR3 sequence is 16 residues long. V dropped 3 bases and J dropped 4 bases, with 19 bases sitting between them. CDR3 nucleotide sequence: TGTGCCAGCAGCGGTCTGGGACCCCGGATGGGAGAGACCCAGTACTTC. It codes for CASSGLGPRMGETQYF.

This chain connects TRBV7-9 to TRBJ1-1; D not certain. V was pared by 4 bases and J by 10 bases, with 22 bases between. Germline assignment: CDR1 SEHNR and CDR2 FQNEAQ (reference sequence). There are 15 residues in the CDR3. CDR3 coding DNA: TGTGCCAGCAGCTCCCACCACGATTCCCCCTGGGGAGCTTTCTTT. The encoded protein is CASSSHHDSPWGAFF.

The chain joins TRBV19 to TRBJ2-1; 10 nucleotides match TRBD1. The CDR3 has 14 amino acids. Per germline, CDR1 LNHDA and CDR2 SQIVND (reference sequence). V lost 6 bases, J lost 4 bases, and 3 bases stayed unmatched. The CDR3 region is CASRDRGWYNEQFF. CDR3 bases: TGTGCCAGTAGGGACAGGGGGTGGTACAATGAGCAGTTCTTC.

The V and J genes are TRBV4-1 and TRBJ1-6; a weak D match, TRBD1 (5 bases). The germline V gene has CDR1 MGHRA and CDR2 YSYEKL. The CDR3 has 14 residues. V shed 7 bases and J shed 6 bases, with 13 bases lying between them. The CDR3 DNA reads TGCGCCAGCACCCCAGGGCTGCCTAATTCACCCCTCCACTTT. Amino acid sequence: CASTPGLPNSPLHF.

The chain carries TRBV6-4 and TRBJ1-5, with D unclear. Germline loops: CDR1 MRHNA, CDR2 SNTAGT. V lost 3 bases to trimming and J lost 0 bases, with 6 bases between them. The CDR3 has 14 residues. The CDR3, as DNA: TGTGCCAGCAGTGAGGATTATAGCAATCAGCCCCAGCATTTT. It yields the protein CASSEDYSNQPQHF.

The chain has TRBV5-4 and TRBJ1-2; 7 positions match TRBD1. Germline V gene data show CDR1 as SGHNT and CDR2 as YYREEE (reference sequence). This CDR3 has 15 residues. V shed 3 bases and J 2 bases; nucleotides not matched to a gene: 7. CDR3 sequence reads: CASSSSGTVNYGYTF. The CDR3, as DNA: TGTGCCAGCAGCTCCTCCGGGACAGTAAACTATGGCTACACCTTC.

This clone was detected only once. The rearrangement links TRBV4-2 to TRBJ2-4; TRBD2 aligns across 8 bases. Trimming removed 0 bases from V and 0 bases from J; junction bases left unmatched: 7. Germline assignment: CDR1 LGHNA and CDR2 YNFKEQ. CDR3 length equals 18 residues. The CDR3 region has the DNA TGTGCCAGCAGCCAAGAACAAGCGGGGGCCCTAGCCAAAAACATTCAGTACTTC. Its protein product is CASSQEQAGALAKNIQYF.

The chain couples TRBV5-1 to TRBJ1-4; unclear D gene. Trimming pared 0 bases from V and 4 bases from J, leaving 10 bases between. The CDR3 totals 15 residues. The germline gives CDR1 SGHRS, CDR2 YFSETQ. The CDR3 region has the DNA TGCGCCAGCAGCTTGGCCGGGATAATTAATGAAAAACTGTTTTTT. Translated: CASSLAGIINEKLFF.

The chain has TRBV7-6 and TRBJ2-3; 16 nucleotides agree with TRBD2. The CDR3 contains 20 residues. After removal of 6 bases from V and 1 base from J, the junction contained 13 bases not matched to a gene. The germline V gene has CDR1 SGHVS and CDR2 FNYEAQ. The CDR3 region is CASSDHGTSGGAPRTDTQYF. The DNA of the CDR3 is TGTGCCAGCAGTGACCACGGGACTAGCGGGGGGGCCCCCCGCACAGATACGCAGTATTTT. Using reference TRBV7-6 and TRBJ2-3 for the parts outside the CDR3, the full variable domain is GAGVSQSPRYKVTKRGQDVALRCDPISGHVSLYWYRQALGQGPEFLTYFNYEAQQDKSGLPNDRFSAERPEGSISTLTIQRTEQRDSAMYRCASSDHGTSGGAPRTDTQYFGPGTRLTVL.